These 29 T cell receptor beta chains originate from one sample sequenced in a study of cytomegalovirus exposure and HLA in healthy donors. Both 60 Vbeta primers and 13 Jbeta primers went into the PCR. The assay was immunoSEQ multiplex PCR, and TCRdb's table has in-frame clones only and misses some. The sample has some 110,000 clones; around a tenth are singletons. Sequenced material: PBMCs. The receptors were gathered from a man aged 25 to 45 in good health and CMV-seronegative.

In this sample, this clone turned up a few times. The chain is built from TRBV5-6 and TRBJ1-2, with D possibly TRBD1 on 5 matching bases. Trimming cost V 4 bases and J 0 bases, with 13 bases left between them. The germline V gene encodes CDR1 SGHDT and CDR2 YYEEEE. The CDR3 covers 15 residues. The CDR3 DNA follows: TGTGCCAGCAGCAGACAGATCCAAGCTAACTATGGCTACACCTTC. It codes for CASSRQIQANYGYTF.

The J gene is TRBJ2-5, the V gene TRBV28; 7 bases are a match to TRBD2. Germline CDR1 and CDR2: MDHEN and SYDVKM. V gave up 4 bases and J gave up 7 bases; unmatched junction bases: 9. This CDR3 region has 14 residues. In DNA form, the CDR3 reads TGTGCCAGCAGTTCCCCAGGCGGGGGTGGGACCCAGTACTTC. It specifies CASSSPGGGGTQYF.

The chain couples TRBV27 to TRBJ2-3; a possible D gene is TRBD1 (6 bases). The CDR3 length is 13 residues. CDR1 is MNHEY and CDR2 is SMNVEV in the germline V gene (reference sequence). V dropped 5 bases and J dropped 1 base, with 7 bases sitting between them. CDR3 coding DNA: TGTGCCAGCAGTCACAGGGGCACAGATACGCAGTATTTT. Translating it yields CASSHRGTDTQYF.

J is TRBJ2-5 and V is TRBV7-9; D is perhaps TRBD1 (5 bases). Trimming stripped 0 bases from V and 1 base from J, with 12 bases between. Germline CDR1 and CDR2: SEHNR and FQNEAQ (reference sequence). The CDR3 is 16 residues long. In DNA form, the CDR3 reads TGTGCCAGCAGCTTAGCGGGCAGGGTTGGCCAAGAGACCCAGTACTTC. It encodes CASSLAGRVGQETQYF. The entire variable domain, with the rest obtained from reference TRBV7-9 and TRBJ2-5, is as follows: DTGVSQNPRHKITKRGQNVTFRCDPISEHNRLYWYRQTLGQGPEFLTYFQNEAQLEKSRLLSDRFSAERPKGSFSTLEIQRTEQGDSAMYLCASSLAGRVGQETQYFGPGTRLLVL.

In this sample, this clone turned up a few times. The chain joins TRBV11-3 to TRBJ2-5; a weak D match, TRBD2 (6 bases). Germline lookup yields CDR1 SGHNT and CDR2 YENEEA. The CDR3 extends over 15 amino acids. With 5 bases removed from V and 3 bases from J, the gap between germline ends came to 16 bases. CDR3 nucleotide sequence: TGTGCCAGCAGCCCTAGGGCGGGAAATGAAGAGACCCAGTACTTC. This gives the protein CASSPRAGNEETQYF.

The chain recombines TRBV6-5 with TRBJ2-5, with 8 bases aligning to TRBD2. Germline values: CDR1 MNHEY, CDR2 SVGAGI. The CDR3 is 14 amino acids. The V gene end was trimmed by 8 bases and the J gene end by 2 bases; junction bases not matched to a gene: 7. The CDR3 DNA follows: TGTGCCAGCCGGGTAGCGGGGAAGCAAGAGACCCAGTACTTC. Translating it yields CASRVAGKQETQYF.

The chain recombines TRBV7-6 with TRBJ2-1, with 11 bases identical to TRBD2. The CDR3 consists of 16 residues. Trimming took 5 bases from V and 9 from J; bases not matched to a gene: 12. Germline loops: CDR1 SGHVS, CDR2 FNYEAQ. CDR3 protein: CASSLAGTSGRGEQFF. The DNA for the CDR3 is TGTGCCAGCAGCCTTGCCGGGACTAGCGGTCGGGGTGAGCAGTTCTTC.

J is TRBJ2-5 and V is TRBV11-2, with 9 bases identical to TRBD2. CDR3 size: 17 residues. The ends lost 0 bases at V and 5 bases at J; junction bases unmatched: 10. Looked up from germline, CDR1 is SGHAT and CDR2 is FQNNGV. This CDR3 reads CASSLDLGLAPEETQYF. CDR3 sequence (DNA): TGTGCCAGCAGCTTAGATCTAGGACTAGCGCCGGAGGAGACCCAGTACTTC.

In this sample, this clone turned up a few times. This chain joins TRBV6-5 and TRBJ2-5; D call uncertain. The germline CDR1 and CDR2 sequences are MNHEY and SVGAGI. The CDR3 spans 12 residues. Trimming took off 7 bases at V and 5 bases at J, with 11 bases between the two ends. The CDR3 is CASNPPRETQYF. The DNA for the CDR3 is TGTGCCAGCAACCCACCTAGGGAGACCCAGTACTTC.

V and J are TRBV15 and TRBJ2-7; 8 nucleotides match TRBD2. This CDR3 contains 16 residues. J gave up 2 bases and V 2 bases, and 8 bases lay outside the gene matches. In germline, CDR1 is LNHNV, CDR2 YYDKDF (reference sequence). CDR3 coding DNA: TGTGCCACCAGCAGAACTTATAGCGGGGAAGCCTACGAGCAGTACTTC. This sequence encodes CATSRTYSGEAYEQYF.

This clone was found a few times. At one of its ends the junction is not consistent with the germline gene, which may arise from a read error. The chain joins TRBV7-7 to TRBJ2-3; a possible D gene is TRBD2 (6 bases). This CDR3 spans 15 amino acids. The germline gives CDR1 SSHAT, CDR2 FNYEAQ (reference sequence). This CDR3 reads CASSPTGTETDTQYF. As DNA, the CDR3 is TGTGCTAGCAGCCCTACCGGGACTGAAACAGATACGCAGTATTTT.

This clone was detected a few times. The chain has TRBV4-1 and TRBJ2-3; a weak D match, TRBD1 (6 bases). V lost 5 bases and J lost 1, with 10 bases in between. The CDR3 spans 14 residues. Germline V gives CDR1 MGHRA, CDR2 YSYEKL. Here the CDR3 reads CASSMRTGTDTQYF. The CDR3 nucleotides read TGCGCCAGCAGCATGCGGACAGGCACAGATACGCAGTATTTT.

On this clone itself: Other DNA sequences within the sample encode an identical CDR3. Here the CDR3 reads CASSSKGQGDSKTQYF. The CDR3 region has the DNA TGCGCCAGCAGCTCGAAGGGACAGGGGGACTCAAAGACCCAGTACTTC. This chain joins TRBV5-1 and TRBJ2-5; 11 bases match TRBD1. Germline CDR1 is SGHRS and CDR2 is YFSETQ. The CDR3 is 16 residues long. V lost 3 bases and J lost 6; bases outside the gene matches: 10.

The chain carries TRBV30 and TRBJ2-5; the D gene is possibly TRBD2 (5 bases). Per the germline V gene, CDR1 is GTSNPN and CDR2 is SVGIG (reference sequence). V shed 5 bases and J shed 5 bases, with 15 bases lying between them. The length of the CDR3 is 13 residues. The CDR3 coding sequence is TGTGCCTGGGCGTCGGGGTTAAGGGAGACCCAGTACTTC. This translates into CAWASGLRETQYF.

In this sample, this clone turned up a few times. The rearrangement joins TRBV28 to TRBJ1-1; D gene uncertain. Between the trimmed V and J ends, which lost 8 bases and 7 bases, there was a span of 14 bases. The CDR3 is 12 residues long. Germline V gene lookup returns CDR1 MDHEN and CDR2 SYDVKM. The CDR3 loop reads CASRLLGNEAFF. The CDR3 DNA sequence: TGTGCCAGCCGGTTACTGGGCAATGAAGCTTTCTTT.

The chain recombines TRBV27 with TRBJ1-5, with D perhaps matching TRBD1 (6 bases). Germline V lookup: CDR1 MNHEY, CDR2 SMNVEV (reference sequence). The V end was cut by 5 bases, the J end by 2 bases, with 10 bases between. The length of the CDR3 is 14 residues. CDR3 loop: CASSNRDGNQPQHF. The CDR3, as DNA: TGTGCCAGCAGTAACAGGGATGGCAATCAGCCCCAGCATTTT.

This clone was seen more than once but under ten times. J is TRBJ2-5 and V is TRBV11-3, with D perhaps TRBD2 (6 bases). The ends were cut back, 0 bases at V and 5 bases at J, with 10 bases in the middle. Germline lookup yields CDR1 SGHNT and CDR2 YENEEA. This CDR3 region has 14 residues. CDR3 amino acids: CASSLETGRETQYF. CDR3 nucleotides: TGTGCCAGCAGCTTAGAAACGGGGAGGGAGACCCAGTACTTC.

The J gene is TRBJ2-7, the V gene TRBV19, with TRBD1 matching 8 bases. The CDR3 loop spans 15 amino acids. Looked up from germline, CDR1 is LNHDA and CDR2 is SQIVND (reference sequence). The junction had 8 bases not matched to a gene; V was cut back by 5 bases and J by 2 bases. CDR3 residues: CASSPGTGLAYEQYF. CDR3 nucleotide sequence: TGTGCCAGTAGTCCAGGGACAGGCCTAGCCTACGAGCAGTACTTC.

The V call is TRBV28, the J call TRBJ2-1, with TRBD2 identical over 9 bases. The CDR3 length is 17 residues. J gave up 3 bases and V 1 base, and 7 bases lay outside the gene matches. Germline V gene sequence: CDR1 MDHEN, CDR2 SYDVKM. The CDR3: CASSLSVRGRVYNEQFF. As DNA, the CDR3 is TGTGCCAGCAGTTTATCGGTTCGCGGGAGGGTCTACAATGAGCAGTTCTTC. Together with reference TRBV28 and TRBJ2-1, the CDR3 gives the full variable domain: DVKVTQSSRYLVKRTGEKVFLECVQDMDHENMFWYRQDPGLGLRLIYFSYDVKMKEKGDIPEGYSVSREKKERFSLILESASTNQTSMYLCASSLSVRGRVYNEQFFGPGTRLTVL.

V gene TRBV30 combines with J gene TRBJ1-5; no reliable D call. Germline V gene lookup returns CDR1 GTSNPN and CDR2 SVGIG (reference sequence). The CDR3 spans 14 residues. V lost 0 bases and J lost 3, with 9 bases in between. The CDR3 loop is CAWSVGGLNQPQHF. The CDR3 region has the DNA TGTGCCTGGAGTGTGGGAGGCCTCAATCAGCCCCAGCATTTT.

The rearrangement uses TRBV2 and TRBJ2-7; D might be TRBD1 (6 bases). CDR3 length: 16 amino acids. Germline lookup yields CDR1 SNHLY and CDR2 FYNNEI. V lost 6 bases and J 3 bases, leaving 21 bases between the germline ends. CDR3 protein: CASSGTSGQGGYEQYF. The DNA for the CDR3 is TGTGCCAGCAGCGGAACATCCGGACAAGGGGGCTACGAGCAGTACTTC.

V gene TRBV6-5 combines with J gene TRBJ1-1, with TRBD1 identical over 7 bases. Germline values: CDR1 MNHEY, CDR2 SVGAGI. The CDR3 has 12 amino acids. The V gene end was trimmed by 5 bases and the J gene end by 7 bases; junction bases not matched to a gene: 4. The CDR3 loop is CASSGTVHEAFF. DNA of the CDR3: TGTGCCAGCAGTGGGACAGTCCATGAAGCTTTCTTT.

This clone was recorded a few times. The V gene is TRBV7-9, the J gene TRBJ2-3; perhaps TRBD2 as D (6 bases). Looked up from germline, CDR1 is SEHNR and CDR2 is FQNEAQ (reference sequence). V dropped 5 bases and J dropped 4 bases, with 10 bases sitting between them. The CDR3 has 13 amino acids. Here the CDR3 DNA reads TGTGCCAGCAGCCCGGGGGACGCAGATACGCAGTATTTT. Translating it yields CASSPGDADTQYF.

This clone was picked up a small number of times. J is TRBJ1-2 and V is TRBV9; maybe TRBD1 (5 bases). This CDR3 contains 13 residues. Germline CDR1 reads SGDLS; CDR2 reads YYNGEE. Trimming shortened V by 8 bases and J by 5 bases, and 16 bases separated the two germline ends. Here the CDR3 DNA reads TGTGCCAGTTCGCCCGGACAAGTTTATGGCTACACCTTC. It specifies CASSPGQVYGYTF.

This clone was detected a few times. The chain couples TRBV11-2 to TRBJ2-7, with D perhaps TRBD2 (6 bases). This CDR3 spans 16 amino acids. Germline lookup yields CDR1 SGHAT and CDR2 FQNNGV. V lost 5 bases, J lost 0 bases, and 17 bases lay in between. CDR3 protein: CASSPGGGRYSYEQYF. The CDR3 DNA sequence: TGTGCCAGCAGCCCGGGTGGGGGGAGGTACTCCTACGAGCAGTACTTC.

This clone was detected only a few times. The rearrangement links TRBV4-1 to TRBJ2-7; 9 bases match TRBD1. The CDR3 totals 15 residues. Looked up from germline, CDR1 is MGHRA and CDR2 is YSYEKL. Trimming took 3 bases from V and 5 from J; bases not matched to a gene: 8. CDR3 residues: CASSHLQGARDEQYF. CDR3 DNA: TGCGCCAGCAGCCATTTACAGGGGGCGCGCGACGAGCAGTACTTC.

The rearrangement joins TRBV28 to TRBJ2-3; D ambiguous. Germline assignment: CDR1 MDHEN and CDR2 SYDVKM. V dropped 6 bases and J dropped 3 bases, with 16 bases sitting between them. The CDR3 runs to 15 residues. DNA of the CDR3: TGTGCCAGCAGACCGAGGCCCCCCGGGACAGATACGCAGTATTTT. Translated, it gives CASRPRPPGTDTQYF. Full variable domain (outside the CDR3, taken from reference TRBV28 and TRBJ2-3): DVKVTQSSRYLVKRTGEKVFLECVQDMDHENMFWYRQDPGLGLRLIYFSYDVKMKEKGDIPEGYSVSREKKERFSLILESASTNQTSMYLCASRPRPPGTDTQYFGPGTRLTVL.

This clone was seen more than once but under ten times. V usage is TRBV10-3 and J usage is TRBJ2-2; 14 positions agree with TRBD2. The germline V gene encodes CDR1 ENHRY and CDR2 SYGVKD. This CDR3 has 22 residues. V shed 2 bases, J shed 0 bases, and the junction held 14 bases outside the gene matches. The CDR3 DNA sequence: TGTGCCATCAGTGAGCCCCCCCTGGGACTAGCGGGAGCCCATGCGAACACCGGGGAGCTGTTTTTT. This gives the protein CAISEPPLGLAGAHANTGELFF.

V is TRBV6-4 and J is TRBJ2-3, with TRBD2 identical over 11 bases. CDR3 length equals 15 residues. Trimming at V came to 3 bases and at J to 3 bases, leaving 2 bases not matched to a gene. CDR1 MRHNA and CDR2 SNTAGT come from the germline V gene. The CDR3 spells CASSELAGVTDTQYF. The CDR3 DNA follows: TGTGCCAGCAGTGAACTAGCGGGAGTTACAGATACGCAGTATTTT.